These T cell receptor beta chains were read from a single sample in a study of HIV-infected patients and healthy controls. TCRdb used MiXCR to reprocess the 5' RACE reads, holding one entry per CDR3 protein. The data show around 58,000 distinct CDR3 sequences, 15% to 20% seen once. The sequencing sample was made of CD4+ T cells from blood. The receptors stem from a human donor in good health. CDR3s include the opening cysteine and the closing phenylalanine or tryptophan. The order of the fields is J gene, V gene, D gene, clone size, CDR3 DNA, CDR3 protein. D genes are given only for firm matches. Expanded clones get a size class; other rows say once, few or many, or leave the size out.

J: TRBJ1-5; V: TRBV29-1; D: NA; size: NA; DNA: TGCAGCGTTGCCCAGGGGAAGGATCAGCCCCAGCATTTT; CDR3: CSVAQGKDQPQHF
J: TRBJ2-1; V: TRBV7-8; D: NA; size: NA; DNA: TGTGCCAGCAGCTTAGCGTTCGGGAAGGAGCAGTTCTTC; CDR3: CASSLAFGKEQFF
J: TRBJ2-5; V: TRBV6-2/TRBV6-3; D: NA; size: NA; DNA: TGTGCCAGCAGTTCTACTCCCCAAGAGACCCAGTACTTC; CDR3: CASSSTPQETQYF
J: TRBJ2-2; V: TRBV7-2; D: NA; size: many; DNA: TGTGCCAGCAGCTTAGGGCAGGGGCCCGGGGAGCTGTTTTTT; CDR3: CASSLGQGPGELFF
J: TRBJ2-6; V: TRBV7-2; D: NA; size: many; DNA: TGTGCCAGCAGCTCCCTCTCTGGGGCCAACGTCCTGACTTTC; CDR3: CASSSLSGANVLTF
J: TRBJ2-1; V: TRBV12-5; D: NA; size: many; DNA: TGTGCTAGTGGCCGGTCGGCCCTAGCCTACAATGAGCAGTTCTTC; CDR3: CASGRSALAYNEQFF
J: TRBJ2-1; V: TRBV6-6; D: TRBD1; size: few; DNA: TGTGCCAGCAGTTACTTTAGGGCACAGGGGGCCAACAATGAGCAGTTCTTC; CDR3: CASSYFRAQGANNEQFF
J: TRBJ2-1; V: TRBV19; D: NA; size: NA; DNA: TGTGCCAGTAGAATAGGGGCGTCTAGCTCCTACAATGAGCAGTTCTTC; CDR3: CASRIGASSSYNEQFF
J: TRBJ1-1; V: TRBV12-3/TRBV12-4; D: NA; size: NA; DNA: TGTGCCAGCACCCGAGGGGGGGCGAGGACTGAAGCTTTCTTT; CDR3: CASTRGGARTEAFF
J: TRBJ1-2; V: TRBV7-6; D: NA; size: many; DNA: TGTGCCAGCAGCTTAGGGGCAGGGTATGGCTACACCTTC; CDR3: CASSLGAGYGYTF
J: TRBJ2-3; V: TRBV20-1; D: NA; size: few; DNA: NA; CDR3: CSASVASGALYF
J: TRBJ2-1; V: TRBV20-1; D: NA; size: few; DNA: TGCAGTGGTTTGGGAAGCAATGAGCAGTTCTTC; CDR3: CSGLGSNEQFF
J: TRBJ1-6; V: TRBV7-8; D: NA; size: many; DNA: TGTGCCAGCAGCTTAGGGGGCGAAAATTCACCCCTCCACTTT; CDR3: CASSLGGENSPLHF
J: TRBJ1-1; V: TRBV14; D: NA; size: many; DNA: TGTGCCAGCAGCCAAGTACAAACCGGCGCCACTGAAGCTTTCTTT; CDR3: CASSQVQTGATEAFF
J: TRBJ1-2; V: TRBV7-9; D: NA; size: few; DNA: TGTGCCAGCAGCCCTTCATATGGCTACACCTTC; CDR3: CASSPSYGYTF
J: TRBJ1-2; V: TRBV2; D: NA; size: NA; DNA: TGTGCCAGCAGTGAATTTCAATATTGGGATACTAACTATGGCTACACCTTC; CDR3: CASSEFQYWDTNYGYTF
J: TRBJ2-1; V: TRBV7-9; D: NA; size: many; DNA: TGTGCCAGCAGCTCCAGAGGCAATGAGCAGTTCTTC; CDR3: CASSSRGNEQFF
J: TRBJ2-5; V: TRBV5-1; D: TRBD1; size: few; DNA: TGCGCCAGCAGCTTGCCAGGGGGAGAGACCCAGTACTTC; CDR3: CASSLPGGETQYF
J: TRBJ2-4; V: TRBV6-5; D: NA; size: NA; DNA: TGTGCCAGCAGTTACTCGAGAGGGAGGGGGGGTTCGGTTCAGTACTTC; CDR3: CASSYSRGRGGSVQYF
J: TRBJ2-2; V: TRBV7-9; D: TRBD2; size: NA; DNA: TGTGCCAGCAGCTTGGACGGGGGGGCCGCCGGGGAGCTGTTTTTT; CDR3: CASSLDGGAAGELFF
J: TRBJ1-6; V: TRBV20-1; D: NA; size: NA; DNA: TGCAGTGCTAGAGTTAGCAGGGGCATTAATTCACCCCTCCACTTT; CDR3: CSARVSRGINSPLHF
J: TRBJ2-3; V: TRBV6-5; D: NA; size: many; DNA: TGTGCCAGCAGACCTATTCCGTCGGGCACAGATACGCAGTATTTT; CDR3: CASRPIPSGTDTQYF
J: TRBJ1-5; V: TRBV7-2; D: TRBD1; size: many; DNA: TGTGCCAGCAGCCGACAGGGACTGAGCAATCAGCCCCAGCATTTT; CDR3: CASSRQGLSNQPQHF
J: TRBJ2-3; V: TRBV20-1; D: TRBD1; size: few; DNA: TGCAGTGCTAGGCTGGGACAGCTCACAGATACGCAGTATTTT; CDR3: CSARLGQLTDTQYF
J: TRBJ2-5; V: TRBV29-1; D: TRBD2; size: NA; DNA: TGCAGCGTTGAAAGGAGGCTAGCGGTACAGACCCAGTACTTC; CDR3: CSVERRLAVQTQYF
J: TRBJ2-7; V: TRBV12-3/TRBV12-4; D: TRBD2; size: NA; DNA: TGTGCCAGCAGTTATCTAGCGGGAGTACAGCAGTACTTC; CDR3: CASSYLAGVQQYF
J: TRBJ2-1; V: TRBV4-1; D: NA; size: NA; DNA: TGCGCCAGCAGGCCAGGAGCCTATGGTAATGAGCAGTTCTTC; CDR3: CASRPGAYGNEQFF
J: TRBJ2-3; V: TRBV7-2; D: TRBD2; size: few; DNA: TGTGCCAGCAGCTTTACCGGGACTACCGTGGATACGCAGTATTTT; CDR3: CASSFTGTTVDTQYF
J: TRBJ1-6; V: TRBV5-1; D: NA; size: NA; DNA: TGCGCCATCAGCTTGGGTTTCGGGGAAGCCCTCCACTTT; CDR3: CAISLGFGEALHF
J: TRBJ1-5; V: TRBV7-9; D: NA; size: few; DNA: TGTGCCAGCAGCTTGGGGGATGGGGGGAATCAGCCCCAGCATTTT; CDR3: CASSLGDGGNQPQHF
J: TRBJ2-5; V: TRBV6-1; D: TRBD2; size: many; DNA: TGTGCCAGCAGTGTTGGGCTAGCGGGCCCCCAAGAGACCCAGTACTTC; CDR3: CASSVGLAGPQETQYF
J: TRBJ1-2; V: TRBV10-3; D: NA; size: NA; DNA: TGTGCCATCAGTGAGTCCGCTGATGCCGGTGGCTACACCTTC; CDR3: CAISESADAGGYTF
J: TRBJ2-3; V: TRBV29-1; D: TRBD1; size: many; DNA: TGCAGCGTTGTGGGGGACAGGGATCATCCAGATACGCAGTATTTT; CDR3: CSVVGDRDHPDTQYF
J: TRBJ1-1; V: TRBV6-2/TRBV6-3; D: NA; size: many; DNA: TGTGCCAGCAGGACCTTTCCAGCGAGCACTGAAGCTTTCTTT; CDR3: CASRTFPASTEAFF
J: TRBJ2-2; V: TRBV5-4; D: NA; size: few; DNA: TGTGCCAGCAGCTTGGCCCCGGGAGCGAACACCGGGGAGCTGTTTTTT; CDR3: CASSLAPGANTGELFF
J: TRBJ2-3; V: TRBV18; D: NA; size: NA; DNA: TGTGCCAGCTCACCCTTTCCTAGCACATCTAGCACAGATACGCAGTATTTT; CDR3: CASSPFPSTSSTDTQYF
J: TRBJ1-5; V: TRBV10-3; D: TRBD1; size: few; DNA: TGTGCCATCAGTGAGCGACAGGGGCCGGCTCAGCCCCAGCATTTT; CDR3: CAISERQGPAQPQHF
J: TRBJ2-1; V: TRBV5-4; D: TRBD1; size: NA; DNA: TGTGCCAGCAGCGTTCGCCGGGACAGGGGGCACAATGAGCAGTTCTTC; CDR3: CASSVRRDRGHNEQFF
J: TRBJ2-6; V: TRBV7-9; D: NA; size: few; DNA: TGTGCCAGCAGCTCCCGGCGGGGCTCTGGGGCCAACGTCCTGACTTTC; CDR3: CASSSRRGSGANVLTF
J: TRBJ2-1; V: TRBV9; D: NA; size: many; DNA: TGTGCCAGCAGCGTAGTCCGAAACAGTAATGAGCAGTTCTTC; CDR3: CASSVVRNSNEQFF
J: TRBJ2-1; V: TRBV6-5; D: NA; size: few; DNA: TGTGCCAGCAGCCCAAGACAGCGCTCCTACAATGAGCAGTTCTTC; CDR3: CASSPRQRSYNEQFF
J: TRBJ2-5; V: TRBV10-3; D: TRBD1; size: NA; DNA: TGTGCCATCAGTTCCTCATCTGCAGGGGGCGGTGAGACCCAGTACTTC; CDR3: CAISSSSAGGGETQYF
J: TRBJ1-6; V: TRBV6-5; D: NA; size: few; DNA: TGTGCCAGCAGTCCCGACAGGTTAAATTCACCCCTCCACTTT; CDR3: CASSPDRLNSPLHF
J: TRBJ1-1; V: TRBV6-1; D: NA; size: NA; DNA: TGTGCCAGCAGCTTACGACAGTCTGATAAAGCTTTCTTT; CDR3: CASSLRQSDKAFF
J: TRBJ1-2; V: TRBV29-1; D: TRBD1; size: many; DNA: TGCAGCGTGTCCGGGACAGGATACTATGGCTACACCTTC; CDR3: CSVSGTGYYGYTF
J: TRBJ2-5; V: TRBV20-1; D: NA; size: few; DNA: TGCAGTGCTCCCAAGTCACAGAAGACACAAGAGACCCAGTACTTC; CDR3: CSAPKSQKTQETQYF
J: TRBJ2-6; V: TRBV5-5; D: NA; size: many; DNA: TGTGCCAGCAGCCTCCAGGGCGGGGCTGGGGCCAACGTCCTGACTTTC; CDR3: CASSLQGGAGANVLTF
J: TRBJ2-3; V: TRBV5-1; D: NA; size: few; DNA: TGCGCCAGCAGTAGGAGACTTAGCACAGATACGCAGTATTTT; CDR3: CASSRRLSTDTQYF
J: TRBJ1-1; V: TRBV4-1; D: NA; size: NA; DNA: TGCGCCAGCAGCCAAGATCGGGGGAGGGGGGCTACTGAAGCTTTCTTT; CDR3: CASSQDRGRGATEAFF